The 10 T cell receptor beta chains listed next were all sequenced from one sample in a study of cytomegalovirus exposure and HLA in healthy donors. It was with 60 Vbeta and 13 Jbeta primers that the PCR ran. Repertoires were generated with immunoSEQ multiplex PCR, while TCRdb's copy carries only in-frame clones and drops some. This table holds approximately 97,000 clones, approximately 71% found once. Sequenced material: PBMCs. The receptors were sampled from a male donor in good health and CMV-seropositive.

This chain uses TRBV7-2 with TRBJ2-3; 11 positions match TRBD2. The junction had 1 base not matched to a gene; V was cut back by 4 bases and J by 4 bases. Germline V lookup: CDR1 SGHTA, CDR2 FQGNSA. The CDR3 consists of 14 residues. The CDR3 DNA follows: TGTGCCAGCAGCTCGGGACTAGCGGCAGATACGCAGTATTTT. This sequence encodes CASSSGLAADTQYF.

CDR3 nucleotide sequence: TGTGCCAGCAGTGAAGCGGCGAGGGTTATCGATGAGCAGTTCTTC. The encoded protein is CASSEAARVIDEQFF. The V call is TRBV6-1, the J call TRBJ2-1; tentative D call: TRBD2 (5 bases). The V gene lost 0 bases and the J gene lost 8 bases, with 14 bases spanning the gap. Germline CDR1 reads MNHNS; CDR2 reads SASEGT. The CDR3 runs 15 residues.

This clone was counted a few times. The chain joins TRBV30 to TRBJ1-1, with no clear D. This CDR3 has 13 amino acids. Trimming removed 2 bases at V and 0 bases at J, with 7 bases between. The germline V gene has CDR1 GTSNPN and CDR2 SVGIG (reference sequence). CDR3 in DNA: TGTGCCTGGAGTCAACAGCTGAACACTGAAGCTTTCTTT. It is translated as CAWSQQLNTEAFF.

This chain links TRBV19 with TRBJ2-7; a weak D match, TRBD1 (5 bases). Trimming cost V 10 bases and J 0 bases, with 13 bases left between them. The CDR3 runs to 13 residues. Looked up from germline, CDR1 is LNHDA and CDR2 is SQIVND (reference sequence). The CDR3 DNA follows: TGTGCCACTAAACAGGAGAGCTCCTACGAGCAGTACTTC. Protein sequence: CATKQESSYEQYF.

This rearrangement joins TRBV2 to TRBJ2-7, with D maybe TRBD2 (5 bases). Trimming took off 6 bases at V and 4 bases at J, with 13 bases between the two ends. Per the germline V gene, CDR1 is SNHLY and CDR2 is FYNNEI. This CDR3 is 13 amino acids long. This chain's CDR3 is CASRLQPGYEQYF. The CDR3 coding sequence is TGTGCCAGCAGACTTCAACCGGGATACGAGCAGTACTTC.

The genes are TRBV25-1 and TRBJ1-4; D perhaps matches TRBD1 (6 bases). Looked up from germline, CDR1 is MGHDK and CDR2 is SYGVNS. The ends were cut back, 2 bases at V and 3 bases at J, with 7 bases in the middle. CDR3 length: 14 residues. The CDR3 spells CASSEGGSNEKLFF. In DNA, the CDR3 is TGTGCCAGCAGTGAAGGGGGCTCTAATGAAAAACTGTTTTTT.

The rearrangement links TRBV2 to TRBJ2-1; 11 bases agree with TRBD2. This CDR3 region has 14 residues. Per germline, CDR1 SNHLY and CDR2 FYNNEI. Unmatched junction bases numbered 5, after V lost 8 bases and J lost 5 bases. CDR3 region: CASWRGLADNEQFF. The CDR3 coding sequence is TGTGCCAGCTGGAGGGGACTAGCGGACAATGAGCAGTTCTTC.

V is TRBV7-2 and J is TRBJ2-5, with 10 bases lining up with TRBD1. The J call may be in error: the DNA end matches TRBJ2-7 better. This CDR3 contains 15 residues. Germline assignment: CDR1 SGHTA and CDR2 FQGNSA. This CDR3 is CASSSSGQGTYEQYF. The DNA of the CDR3 is TGTGCCAGCAGCTCCTCGGGACAGGGGACCTACGAGCAGTACTTC.

Comment on this clone: The junction departs from the called germline gene at one end, perhaps through a read error. The V gene is TRBV6-1, the J gene TRBJ2-5; no reliable D call. Germline CDR1 reads MNHNS; CDR2 reads SASEGT. The CDR3 sequence is 12 residues long. The CDR3 reads CASSVNQETQYF. CDR3 DNA sequence: TGTGCCAGCAGTGTCAACCAGGAGACCCAGTACTTC.

This clone was counted between two and nine times. This chain links TRBV7-9 with TRBJ2-1, with 7 positions matching TRBD1. CDR3 length equals 14 residues. Germline-derived CDR1 and CDR2 are SEHNR and FQNEAQ (reference sequence). Unmatched junction bases numbered 0, after V lost 2 bases and J lost 2 bases. CDR3 nucleotides: TGTGCCAGCAGCTTAACAGGGGCCTACAATGAGCAGTTCTTC. This encodes CASSLTGAYNEQFF.